This entry lists 28 T cell receptor beta chains sequenced from one sample in a study of blood T cell repertoires in COVID-19. Measured with immunoSEQ multiplex PCR; TCRdb has only the in-frame clones, and not every one. The table shows about 81,000 clones, with about nine tenths occurring only once. Material: peripheral blood. These receptors were collected from a woman in her forties or fifties in a cohort sampled during active COVID-19.

The chain recombines TRBV27 with TRBJ2-7; the match to TRBD2 covers 10 bases. The CDR3 spans 15 residues. V shed 2 bases, J shed 2 bases, and the junction held 3 bases outside the gene matches. Germline CDR1 MNHEY, CDR2 SMNVEV (reference sequence). As DNA, the CDR3 is TGTGCCAGCAGTTTAACGAGCGGGAGGGCCTACGAGCAGTACTTC. Translated, it gives CASSLTSGRAYEQYF.

The V call is TRBV7-6, the J call TRBJ1-6; the D gene is possibly TRBD1 (5 bases). The length of the CDR3 is 16 residues. The V and J ends lost 2 bases and 6 bases respectively, with 14 bases between them. Germline loops: CDR1 SGHVS, CDR2 FNYEAQ. CDR3 protein: CASSLQGDKLNSPLHF. Here the CDR3 DNA reads TGTGCCAGCAGCTTACAGGGTGATAAACTTAATTCACCCCTCCACTTT.

CDR3 sequence (DNA): TGTGCCAGCAGAACACATCGCGTTCAGGGTGCACCCCTCCACTTT. Translating it yields CASRTHRVQGAPLHF. The chain is built from TRBV27 and TRBJ1-6; D is possibly TRBD1 (5 bases). The germline V and J ends were trimmed by 6 bases and 11 bases, with 20 bases remaining between them. The CDR3 covers 15 residues. Germline values: CDR1 MNHEY, CDR2 SMNVEV (reference sequence).

The rearrangement uses TRBV14 and TRBJ1-3; D is unclear. Germline values: CDR1 SGHDN, CDR2 FVKESK. V lost 4 bases, J lost 0 bases, and 13 bases lay in between. The CDR3 loop spans 16 amino acids. The CDR3 region is CASSPTQFPSGNTIYF. For the CDR3, the DNA is TGTGCCAGCAGCCCAACACAGTTCCCCTCTGGAAACACCATATATTTT.

The chain joins TRBV7-9 to TRBJ1-5, with D possibly being TRBD1 (6 bases). CDR3 length equals 15 residues. The germline V and J ends were trimmed by 5 bases and 1 base, with 12 bases remaining between them. Looked up from germline, CDR1 is SEHNR and CDR2 is FQNEAQ (reference sequence). The CDR3 loop reads CASSPDSSSNQPQHF. The CDR3 nucleotides read TGTGCCAGCAGCCCGGACAGCTCCAGCAATCAGCCCCAGCATTTT.

The chain recombines TRBV18 with TRBJ1-4; 7 bases line up with TRBD1. V gave up 3 bases and J gave up 4 bases; unmatched junction bases: 2. This CDR3 comprises 14 residues. CDR1 and CDR2 (germline): KGHSH, LQKENI. CDR3 amino acids: CASSPRDSNEKLFF. The CDR3 nucleotides are TGTGCCAGCTCACCCCGGGACAGTAATGAAAAACTGTTTTTT.

The chain recombines TRBV3-1 (or the pseudogene TRBV3-2) with TRBJ2-3; 9 nucleotides align to TRBD2. The germline V gene encodes CDR1 LGHDT and CDR2 YNNKEL (reference sequence). CDR3 length equals 16 residues. After removal of 4 bases from V and 4 bases from J, the junction contained 9 bases not matched to a gene. The CDR3 here is CASSRGGGAWPDTQYF. The CDR3 nucleotides are TGTGCCAGCAGCCGCGGCGGGGGGGCCTGGCCAGATACGCAGTATTTT.

The J gene is TRBJ2-3, the V gene TRBV5-1, with 12 bases matching TRBD2. The CDR3 runs to 16 residues. Germline assignment: CDR1 SGHRS and CDR2 YFSETQ. V was clipped by 3 bases and J by 2 bases; unmatched bases: 4. CDR3 residues: CASSSLAGGNTDTQYF. DNA of the CDR3: TGCGCCAGCAGCTCCCTAGCGGGGGGGAACACAGATACGCAGTATTTT.

This clone came up once. This chain uses TRBV24-1 with TRBJ2-3, with 9 bases identical to TRBD1. The CDR3 has 16 residues. The V gene end was trimmed by 2 bases and the J gene end by 3 bases; junction bases not matched to a gene: 5. Germline V gene sequence: CDR1 KGHDR, CDR2 SFDVKD. CDR3 nucleotides: TGTGCCACCAGTGATTGGGGACAGGGCGTAACAGATACGCAGTATTTT. Protein sequence: CATSDWGQGVTDTQYF.

The rearrangement links TRBV4-1 to TRBJ1-2; TRBD1 is a possible D gene (5 bases). This CDR3 region has 17 residues. V shed 1 base and J shed 2 bases, with 17 bases lying between them. The germline V gene encodes CDR1 MGHRA and CDR2 YSYEKL. The CDR3: CASSQASGGAGNYGYTF. The DNA for the CDR3 is TGCGCCAGCAGCCAAGCCTCCGGAGGGGCAGGCAACTATGGCTACACCTTC.

The gene calls are TRBV7-8 and TRBJ1-1, with TRBD1 matching 10 bases. The CDR3 covers 17 residues. The ends lost 2 bases at V and 2 bases at J; junction bases unmatched: 8. The germline CDR1 and CDR2 sequences are SGHVS and FQNEAQ. The CDR3 sequence is CASSLRRDRGHNTEAFF. The CDR3 DNA sequence: TGTGCCAGCAGCTTAAGGCGGGACAGGGGCCATAACACTGAAGCTTTCTTT.

The chain combines TRBV27 with TRBJ2-3; a weak D match, TRBD2 (5 bases). The V gene lost 3 bases and the J gene lost 2 bases, with 12 bases spanning the gap. Germline CDR1 reads MNHEY; CDR2 reads SMNVEV (reference sequence). This CDR3 spans 15 amino acids. CDR3 sequence (DNA): TGTGCCAGCAGTTTGAGGGCGCTCTCCACAGATACGCAGTATTTT. Its protein product is CASSLRALSTDTQYF.

The J gene is TRBJ2-5, the V gene TRBV19, with 7 bases lining up with TRBD1. The CDR3 is 17 residues long. The V gene end was trimmed by 1 base and the J gene end by 4 bases; junction bases not matched to a gene: 12. Germline V CDR1 and CDR2: LNHDA, SQIVND (reference sequence). In nucleotides, the CDR3 is TGTGCCAGTAGTATAGGAGGGGGCAGGGGGATGACAGAGACCCAGTACTTC. Protein product: CASSIGGGRGMTETQYF.

This clone has just a few counts. The chain employs TRBV19 and TRBJ2-1; 11 bases agree with TRBD2. Germline V lookup: CDR1 LNHDA, CDR2 SQIVND (reference sequence). The CDR3 is 15 residues long. J gave up 3 bases and V 5 bases, and 3 bases lay outside the gene matches. The CDR3 reads CASSVAGGDYNEQFF. Written as DNA, the CDR3 is TGTGCCAGTAGTGTAGCGGGAGGGGACTACAATGAGCAGTTCTTC.

The V gene is TRBV4-1, the J gene TRBJ1-1, with a weak D call TRBD1 (6 bases). Germline CDR1 is MGHRA and CDR2 is YSYEKL. V lost 5 bases to trimming and J lost 8 bases, with 12 bases between them. The CDR3 length is 12 residues. The CDR3: CASSSPGQEAFF. The CDR3 nucleotides are TGCGCCAGCAGCTCACCCGGACAGGAAGCTTTCTTT.

The chain is built from TRBV9 and TRBJ2-1, with TRBD2 matching 14 bases. The CDR3 is 17 residues long. Looked up from germline, CDR1 is SGDLS and CDR2 is YYNGEE. Unmatched junction bases numbered 7, after V lost 4 bases and J lost 4 bases. The CDR3 DNA is TGTGCCAGCAGCTCGGGACTAGCGGGAGCCCCTTACAATGAGCAGTTCTTC. Translation: CASSSGLAGAPYNEQFF.

This rearrangement joins TRBV27 to TRBJ2-7, with 8 bases identical to TRBD1. The J segment lost 2 bases and the V segment lost 5 bases, leaving 11 bases of the junction unmatched. The CDR3 totals 16 residues. The germline CDR1 and CDR2 sequences are MNHEY and SMNVEV (reference sequence). The CDR3 bases are TGTGCCAGCAGTGGGGTGAGACAGGGGACCGCCTACGAGCAGTACTTC. This encodes CASSGVRQGTAYEQYF.

The chain employs TRBV5-1 and TRBJ2-7; perhaps TRBD1 as D (5 bases). The germline V gene encodes CDR1 SGHRS and CDR2 YFSETQ. The V gene lost 3 bases and the J gene lost 2 bases, with 6 bases spanning the gap. CDR3 size: 12 residues. The CDR3 nucleotides read TGCGCCAGCAGCTCAGGGACCTACGAGCAGTACTTC. Its translation is CASSSGTYEQYF.

This rearrangement joins TRBV5-4 to TRBJ1-2; 7 bases line up with TRBD1. Trimming cost V 4 bases and J 4 bases; bases outside gene matches: 13. Germline V gene data show CDR1 as SGHNT and CDR2 as YYREEE (reference sequence). The CDR3 covers 16 residues. CDR3 in amino acids: CASSVDAPQGTYGYTF. CDR3 DNA: TGTGCCAGCAGCGTCGACGCCCCACAGGGGACCTATGGCTACACCTTC. Combining the CDR3 with reference TRBV5-4 and TRBJ1-2 gives the whole variable domain ETGVTQSPTHLIKTRGQQVTLRCSSQSGHNTVSWYQQALGQGPQFIFQYYREEENGRGNFPPRFSGLQFPNYSSELNVNALELDDSALYLCASSVDAPQGTYGYTFGSGTRLTVV.

The chain joins TRBV5-1 to TRBJ2-3; 7 nucleotides match TRBD2. The V gene's germline CDR1 is SGHRS and CDR2 YFSETQ. This CDR3 is built from 14 residues. V was clipped by 0 bases and J by 5 bases; unmatched bases: 3. Here the CDR3 DNA reads TGCGCCAGCAGCTTGGGACTAGCAGGAGATACGCAGTATTTT. It yields the protein CASSLGLAGDTQYF.

V usage is TRBV5-1 and J usage is TRBJ2-7, with D possibly being TRBD2 (5 bases). Germline CDR1 reads SGHRS; CDR2 reads YFSETQ. The V gene lost 4 bases and the J gene lost 0 bases, with 14 bases spanning the gap. CDR3 length: 15 residues. CDR3 amino acids: CASSIGTGSSYEQYF. CDR3 nucleotide sequence: TGCGCCAGCAGCATTGGAACGGGGAGCTCCTACGAGCAGTACTTC.

The J gene is TRBJ1-5, the V gene TRBV6-1; the D is unclear. V lost 2 bases, J lost 6 bases, and 14 bases lay in between. The germline V gene encodes CDR1 MNHNS and CDR2 SASEGT. The CDR3 totals 15 residues. The CDR3 DNA reads TGTGCCAGCAGTGAATTTTCAGGCCTCGGTCAGCCCCAGCATTTT. This codes for CASSEFSGLGQPQHF.

The chain has TRBV6-1 and TRBJ2-3; D perhaps matches TRBD2 (6 bases). Deletions cut 3 bases from V and 3 bases from J, with 10 bases between. CDR3 length equals 14 residues. Germline V lookup: CDR1 MNHNS, CDR2 SASEGT. This CDR3 is CASSEVGGTDTQYF. CDR3 sequence (DNA): TGTGCCAGCAGTGAGGTTGGAGGGACAGATACGCAGTATTTT.

The chain employs TRBV11-3 and TRBJ2-1; 7 bases fit TRBD2. CDR1 and CDR2 (germline): SGHNT, YENEEA. The CDR3 contains 18 residues. Unmatched junction bases numbered 13, after V lost 0 bases and J lost 5 bases. The CDR3 coding sequence is TGTGCCAGCAGCTTAGAACCCGGCCGGCTAGCGGCCAACAATGAGCAGTTCTTC. Translation gives CASSLEPGRLAANNEQFF. Based on the CDR3 plus reference TRBV11-3 and TRBJ2-1, the full variable domain is EAGVVQSPRYKIIEKKQPVAFWCNPISGHNTLYWYLQNLGQGPELLIRYENEEAVDDSQLPKDRFSAERLKGVDSTLKIQPAELGDSAVYLCASSLEPGRLAANNEQFFGPGTRLTVL.

This chain links TRBV3-1 (or the pseudogene TRBV3-2) with TRBJ2-7, with D possibly TRBD1 on 6 matching bases. CDR3 length: 13 amino acids. Germline loops: CDR1 LGHDT, CDR2 YNNKEL (reference sequence). Trimming stripped 4 bases from V and 9 bases from J, with 16 bases between. CDR3 coding DNA: TGTGCCAGCAGCCCGAGCGGACAGAGGGGGCAGTACTTC. Protein: CASSPSGQRGQYF.

This chain uses TRBV29-1 with TRBJ1-4; 12 nucleotides align to TRBD1. Trimming removed 7 bases from V and 11 bases from J; junction bases left unmatched: 11. The germline gives CDR1 SQVTM, CDR2 ANQGSEA. The CDR3 is 14 residues long. The CDR3 loop is CSAREGQGASKLFF. The CDR3 DNA reads as TGCAGCGCCCGGGAGGGACAGGGGGCGAGCAAACTGTTTTTT.

Notes on this clone: A read error may produce the germline difference seen at one junction end. This sequence joins TRBV20-1 and TRBJ2-1, with 9 bases fitting TRBD2. CDR3 length equals 16 residues. Germline assignment: CDR1 DFQATT and CDR2 SNEGSKA (reference sequence). The CDR3 bases are TGCTGTGCTAGTGGGGCGCGGGGGGGTTGGGACAATGAGCAGTTCTTC. Its translation is CCASGARGGWDNEQFF.

This clone showed up just once. The chain recombines TRBV30 with TRBJ2-3; D is ambiguous. Trimming took 2 bases from V and 6 from J, leaving 15 bases between them. CDR1 GTSNPN and CDR2 SVGIG come from the germline V gene (reference sequence). This CDR3 is built from 14 residues. This chain's CDR3 is CAWSYNLAPDTQYF. In DNA, the CDR3 is TGTGCCTGGAGTTATAATTTAGCCCCGGATACGCAGTATTTT.